The T cell receptor (beta chain) under discussion was sequenced for a study of blood T cells in healthy people across ages. Germline V gives CDR1 MDHEN, CDR2 SYDVKM. This CDR3 is 15 amino acids long. The J segment lost 8 bases and the V segment lost 6 bases, leaving 6 bases of the junction unmatched. The use of a sample-barcoded 5' primer and a J-beta primer mix characterized a second PCR of roughly 6 to 11 cycles. Template switching added a 12-random-nucleotide identifier to every cDNA molecule. TCRdb used MiXCR to reprocess the 5' RACE reads, holding one entry per CDR3 protein. The sample records fewer than 900,000 distinct CDR3 sequences, roughly 44% being singletons. Each of the donors had approximately 10 milliliters of peripheral blood drawn into EDTA-treated Vacutainer tubes. This clonotype was found a few times.

The chain uses TRBV28 and TRBJ2-1, with 14 bases matching TRBD2. Sequencing was performed on blood. This clonotype originated in a woman in her sixties in good health. CDR3 protein: CASSMTSGGAHEQFF. CDR3 nucleotides: TGTGCCAGCAGCATGACTAGCGGGGGGGCTCATGAGCAGTTCTTC.